This T cell receptor (beta chain) was recorded in a study of blood T cells in healthy people across ages. Study-wide context: Researchers report that template switching captured about one barcoded beta molecule per two T cells.

Per sample, at least 6 micrograms of total RNA were extracted. V lost 2 bases and J 4 bases, leaving 9 bases between the germline ends. CDR1 is SNHLY, CDR2 FYNNEI, per germline. The CDR3 is 13 residues long. For the second PCR, which ran for about 6 to 11 cycles, a sample-barcoded 5' primer and a J-beta primer mix were used. A template-switch adaptor that had 12 random nucleotides put a tag on each cDNA molecule. TCRdb called the 5' RACE reads again in MiXCR, with one record for every CDR3 protein. The sample lists about 780,000 distinct CDR3 sequences; about 59% were seen once. The specimen sequenced was blood. The source of this sequence is a man aged 30-40 years in good health. The V gene is TRBV2, the J gene TRBJ2-7; D gene unclear. CDR3 region: CASSESPAYEQYF. In DNA, the CDR3 is TGTGCCAGCAGTGAATCGCCAGCTTACGAGCAGTACTTC.